The 29 T cell receptor beta chains given below trace back to one sample, sequenced in a study of T-cell memory formation after mild COVID-19. MiXCR was run by TCRdb on the 5' RACE reads, yielding one entry per CDR3 protein. There are 470,000 or so distinct CDR3 sequences in the sample; 20% to 25% occur only once, and around 13% lies in the top ten. The specimen was PBMCs or a T cell subset sorted from them (not recorded which). These TCRs come from an adult woman who had mild COVID-19 (a few samples of this study predate the infection). Cell type and time point are not known.

This clonotype was seen only a few times. The chain carries TRBV4-1 and TRBJ2-6; D is possibly TRBD2 (5 bases). CDR1 and CDR2 from the germline V gene are MGHRA and YSYEKL. This CDR3 contains 12 residues. V lost 4 bases and J lost 11, with 9 bases in between. The CDR3 DNA follows: TGCGCCAGCAGCCTCCGGGGTGACGTCCTGACTTTC. This sequence encodes CASSLRGDVLTF.

This clonotype was seen more than once but under ten times. The J gene is TRBJ2-7, the V gene TRBV20-1; 7 nucleotides agree with TRBD2. Germline CDR1 reads DFQATT; CDR2 reads SNEGSKA (reference sequence). After removal of 3 bases from V and 0 bases from J, the junction contained 5 bases not matched to a gene. CDR3 length: 14 amino acids. The CDR3 region has the DNA TGCAGTGCTAGCGGGACTACTAACTCCTACGAGCAGTACTTC. Translation: CSASGTTNSYEQYF.

The V gene is TRBV4-2, the J gene TRBJ2-7, with D unclear. This CDR3 has 14 amino acids. V was shortened by 1 base and J by 2 bases, with 9 bases between the two germline ends. Germline V lookup: CDR1 LGHNA, CDR2 YNFKEQ. CDR3: CASSQVMGTYEQYF. CDR3 DNA: TGTGCCAGCAGCCAAGTAATGGGGACCTACGAGCAGTACTTC.

This clonotype was detected only a few times. J is TRBJ2-7 and V is TRBV5-1, with a tentative D call TRBD1 (7 bases). The CDR3 extends over 11 amino acids. Trimming stripped 4 bases from V and 9 bases from J, with 11 bases between. Per the germline V gene, CDR1 is SGHRS and CDR2 is YFSETQ. CDR3 DNA: TGCGCCAGCAGCCGACAGGGAGGGCAGTACTTC. Residues: CASSRQGGQYF.

This clonotype was detected only a few times. The rearrangement uses TRBV5-1 and TRBJ2-3, with 7 bases lining up with TRBD2. Germline-derived CDR1 and CDR2 are SGHRS and YFSETQ. The CDR3 totals 14 residues. After removal of 4 bases from V and 3 bases from J, the junction contained 5 bases not matched to a gene. CDR3 sequence (DNA): TGCGCCAGCAGCGAGGGACTAAGGACAGATACGCAGTATTTT. It is translated as CASSEGLRTDTQYF. The full variable domain, completed using reference TRBV5-1 and TRBJ2-3, is KAGVTQTPRYLIKTRGQQVTLSCSPISGHRSVSWYQQTPGQGLQFLFEYFSETQRNKGNFPGRFSGRQFSNSRSEMNVSTLELGDSALYLCASSEGLRTDTQYFGPGTRLTVL.

V gene TRBV5-1 combines with J gene TRBJ2-6; no clear D. V was cut by 3 bases and J by 2 bases, with 12 bases left in between. This CDR3 is 16 amino acids long. Germline V gives CDR1 SGHRS, CDR2 YFSETQ. The CDR3 DNA is TGCGCCAGCAGCTCCCCTCGGCTCCCTGGGGCCAACGTCCTGACTTTC. This translates into CASSSPRLPGANVLTF.

The rearrangement joins TRBV30 to TRBJ1-5; D is unresolved. The CDR3 consists of 16 residues. V lost 1 base and J 2 bases, leaving 15 bases between the germline ends. Germline lookup yields CDR1 GTSNPN and CDR2 SVGIG (reference sequence). CDR3 sequence reads: CAWSARVHGGNQPQHF. CDR3 bases: TGTGCCTGGAGTGCGCGGGTCCACGGAGGCAATCAGCCCCAGCATTTT. The full variable domain, completed using reference TRBV30 and TRBJ1-5, is SQTIHQWPATLVQPVGSPLSLECTVEGTSNPNLYWYRQAAGRGLQLLFYSVGIGQISSEVPQNLSASRPQDRQFILSSKKLLLSDSGFYLCAWSARVHGGNQPQHFGDGTRLSIL.

The rearrangement joins TRBV12-3 or TRBV12-4 to TRBJ1-1, with 11 bases fitting TRBD1. The CDR3 sequence is 16 residues long. The trim removed 3 bases at V and 4 bases at J, leaving 7 bases unmatched. CDR3 loop: CASSFSVGTGGTEAFF. DNA for the CDR3: TGTGCCAGCAGTTTCTCCGTCGGGACAGGGGGCACTGAAGCTTTCTTT.

This clonotype was seen a handful of times. This chain links TRBV4-2 with TRBJ2-7, with D perhaps TRBD2 (5 bases). Germline-derived CDR1 and CDR2 are LGHNA and YNFKEQ. The CDR3 has 13 residues. Trimming shortened V by 1 base and J by 7 bases, and 11 bases separated the two germline ends. CDR3 DNA sequence: TGTGCCAGCAGCCAAGCTGTAGCGACTGAGCAGTACTTC. It specifies CASSQAVATEQYF.

This clonotype was counted between two and nine times. The chain links TRBV27 to TRBJ1-6, with D unresolved. The germline gives CDR1 MNHEY, CDR2 SMNVEV (reference sequence). V lost 2 bases and J lost 6, with 8 bases in between. This CDR3 contains 14 residues. CDR3 sequence reads: CASSLAAFNSPLHF. As DNA, the CDR3 is TGTGCCAGCAGTTTAGCGGCGTTTAATTCACCCCTCCACTTT.

The J gene is TRBJ1-2, the V gene TRBV27; TRBD1 matches 7 bases. The length of the CDR3 is 13 residues. CDR1 and CDR2 (germline): MNHEY, SMNVEV (reference sequence). V shed 2 bases and J 7 bases; nucleotides not matched to a gene: 4. The CDR3 DNA reads as TGTGCCAGCAGTTTACTCAGGGGGGTTGGCTACACCTTC. Translation: CASSLLRGVGYTF.

The V call is TRBV3-1, the J call TRBJ2-3, with unresolved D. Per the germline V gene, CDR1 is LGHDT and CDR2 is YNNKEL (reference sequence). V was trimmed by 1 base and J by 9 bases, leaving 20 bases between them. CDR3 length equals 16 residues. CDR3 amino acids: CASSQAGAYRSITQYF. Here the CDR3 DNA reads TGTGCCAGCAGCCAAGCTGGCGCCTATCGTTCCATCACGCAGTATTTT.

The rearrangement links TRBV7-9 to TRBJ2-4; weak D call: TRBD1 (5 bases). In germline, CDR1 is SEHNR, CDR2 FQNEAQ (reference sequence). The CDR3 has 13 amino acids. V shed 0 bases and J shed 8 bases, with 8 bases lying between them. The CDR3 sequence is CASSLAQQDIQYF. DNA of the CDR3: TGTGCCAGCAGCTTAGCGCAACAGGACATTCAGTACTTC.

This clonotype occurred many times. The V call is TRBV5-1, the J call TRBJ2-6; 10 bases match TRBD1. Germline V gene lookup returns CDR1 SGHRS and CDR2 YFSETQ. CDR3 length equals 19 residues. The V and J ends lost 0 bases and 0 bases, in that order; junction bases with no gene match: 6. The DNA for the CDR3 is TGCGCCAGCAGCTTGGGGACAGGGGGATCCCTCTCTGGGGCCAACGTCCTGACTTTC. Encoded protein: CASSLGTGGSLSGANVLTF. The whole variable domain, filled in from reference TRBV5-1 and TRBJ2-6, reads KAGVTQTPRYLIKTRGQQVTLSCSPISGHRSVSWYQQTPGQGLQFLFEYFSETQRNKGNFPGRFSGRQFSNSRSEMNVSTLELGDSALYLCASSLGTGGSLSGANVLTFGAGSRLTVL.

This clonotype was seen a few times. CDR3: CASSPDIGSGRAEAFF. CDR3 nucleotide sequence: TGTGCCAGCAGCCCCGACATTGGTTCGGGTCGGGCTGAAGCTTTCTTT. The chain joins TRBV7-3 to TRBJ1-1; D ambiguous. This CDR3 has 16 amino acids. Trimming took off 5 bases at V and 6 bases at J, with 22 bases between the two ends. Germline values: CDR1 SGHTA, CDR2 FQGTGA.

V gene TRBV7-6 combines with J gene TRBJ2-1; the match to TRBD2 covers 7 bases. Germline trimming cut 5 bases from V and 5 bases from J; bases unmatched to any gene: 9. The CDR3 runs 15 residues. Germline CDR1 SGHVS, CDR2 FNYEAQ. CDR3: CASSPGGSANNEQFF. The CDR3 bases are TGTGCCAGCAGCCCGGGAGGTAGCGCCAACAATGAGCAGTTCTTC.

This chain links TRBV25-1 with TRBJ1-5; TRBD1 is a possible D gene (5 bases). Germline V gene lookup returns CDR1 MGHDK and CDR2 SYGVNS. The CDR3 sequence is 15 residues long. The V end was cut by 4 bases, the J end by 2 bases, with 12 bases between. The CDR3 reads CASSGEQDRNQPQHF. The DNA of the CDR3 is TGTGCCAGCAGTGGGGAACAGGATCGCAATCAGCCCCAGCATTTT.

This clonotype showed up just a few times. This rearrangement joins TRBV20-1 to TRBJ2-1, with 12 bases lining up with TRBD2. From germline, CDR1 is DFQATT and CDR2 SNEGSKA (reference sequence). The CDR3 spans 14 residues. The junction had 9 bases not matched to a gene; V was cut back by 5 bases and J by 10 bases. The CDR3 protein is CSAPTRTSGEEQFF. DNA for the CDR3: TGCAGTGCTCCTACTAGGACTAGCGGGGAGGAGCAGTTCTTC.

This clonotype has just a few counts. One junction end does not reproduce the germline sequence, and a read error may be involved. The chain employs TRBV12-3 or TRBV12-4 and TRBJ2-4, with D tentatively TRBD1 (6 bases). The CDR3 runs to 12 residues. CDR3 DNA sequence: TGTGCCACTAAGGGGGACACCTCAGAAGGGGACTTC. It translates to CATKGDTSEGDF.

This clonotype was counted only a few times. The CDR3 reads CASSLTTGRTDTQYF. The CDR3 bases are TGTGCCAGCAGCTTAACGACGGGTAGAACAGATACGCAGTATTTT. The chain recombines TRBV7-3 with TRBJ2-3; no clear D gene. The V end was cut by 0 bases, the J end by 3 bases, with 10 bases between. Germline V lookup: CDR1 SGHTA, CDR2 FQGTGA. This CDR3 region has 15 residues.

The CDR3 here is CASSLGRRETYEQYF. Here the CDR3 DNA reads TGTGCCAGCAGTTTAGGCCGCAGGGAGACCTACGAGCAGTACTTC. V is TRBV27 and J is TRBJ2-7; either TRBD1 or TRBD2 may supply D (5 bases each). V lost 2 bases to trimming and J lost 2 bases, with 13 bases between them. Germline V gene data show CDR1 as MNHEY and CDR2 as SMNVEV (reference sequence). The CDR3 spans 15 residues.

The chain combines TRBV24-1 with TRBJ2-3; TRBD1 agrees at 10 bases. Per germline, CDR1 KGHDR and CDR2 SFDVKD. CDR3 length: 15 residues. J lost 7 bases, V lost 11 bases, and 14 bases had no gene match. The CDR3 bases are TGTGCCATAATCAAGCCGGGACAGGGGATGAATACGCAGTATTTT. Protein sequence: CAIIKPGQGMNTQYF.

This clonotype was recorded many times. V and J are TRBV5-5 and TRBJ2-3, with TRBD2 matching 7 bases. The CDR3 consists of 15 residues. The V and J ends lost 2 bases and 1 base, in that order; junction bases with no gene match: 4. Germline V gene sequence: CDR1 SGHKS, CDR2 YYEKEE (reference sequence). CDR3 residues: CASSLRLARTDTQYF. CDR3 sequence (DNA): TGTGCCAGCAGCTTACGACTAGCTCGCACAGATACGCAGTATTTT.

The chain recombines TRBV18 with TRBJ2-7; D may be TRBD2 (6 bases). Germline V gene sequence: CDR1 KGHSH, CDR2 LQKENI. V was pared by 0 bases and J by 0 bases, with 12 bases between. The CDR3 totals 16 residues. The CDR3 reads CASSPPPWRDSYEQYF. Here the CDR3 DNA reads TGTGCCAGCTCACCACCGCCTTGGCGGGACTCCTACGAGCAGTACTTC.

J is TRBJ1-1 and V is TRBV25-1, with TRBD1 as a possible D gene (5 bases). Per germline, CDR1 MGHDK and CDR2 SYGVNS. This CDR3 contains 16 residues. V lost 2 bases and J lost 4, with 17 bases in between. The CDR3 DNA follows: TGTGCCAGCAGTGAAACGGGCAGGGTTTCTGGCACTGAAGCTTTCTTT. It is translated as CASSETGRVSGTEAFF.

This clonotype was picked up many times. J is TRBJ1-5 and V is TRBV5-1, with 8 bases fitting TRBD1. J was trimmed by 4 bases and V by 5 bases; bases with no gene match: 5. CDR1 is SGHRS and CDR2 is YFSETQ in the germline V gene. This CDR3 is 14 amino acids long. CDR3 protein: CASRPGQENQPQHF. The CDR3 DNA is TGCGCCAGCAGGCCGGGACAGGAAAATCAGCCCCAGCATTTT.

This clonotype showed up just a few times. This chain links TRBV7-9 with TRBJ1-2; D possibly corresponds to TRBD1 (6 bases). From germline, CDR1 is SEHNR and CDR2 FQNEAQ (reference sequence). The V and J ends lost 7 bases and 0 bases respectively, with 12 bases between them. The CDR3 contains 14 residues. In DNA, the CDR3 is TGTGCCAGCAACCGGGACACGCCTAACTATGGCTACACCTTC. Translated: CASNRDTPNYGYTF.

V is TRBV10-3 and J is TRBJ2-7; 11 nucleotides agree with TRBD2. Germline loops: CDR1 ENHRY, CDR2 SYGVKD. This CDR3 is built from 15 residues. The junction had 11 bases not matched to a gene; V was cut back by 10 bases and J by 3 bases. The CDR3 loop reads CATFLTSGSFYEQYF. The CDR3 DNA reads as TGTGCCACCTTTTTAACTAGCGGGAGTTTCTACGAGCAGTACTTC.

This clonotype came up a few times. The V and J genes are TRBV24-1 and TRBJ2-7; 8 nucleotides agree with TRBD2. Trimming removed 0 bases from V and 4 bases from J; junction bases left unmatched: 19. This CDR3 comprises 20 residues. The germline gives CDR1 KGHDR, CDR2 SFDVKD. This CDR3 is CATSDLRLVAGPSYEYEQYF. The DNA of the CDR3 is TGTGCCACCAGTGATTTGCGTTTAGTAGCGGGACCCTCCTATGAATACGAGCAGTACTTC.